Listed below are T cell receptor beta chains from one sample, sequenced in a study of T cell responses to AZD1222 COVID-19 vaccine. Assay used: immunoSEQ multiplex PCR; TCRdb lists only in-frame clones, some missing. The table includes some 120,000 clones, about 86% detected once. The sample in question was peripheral blood, obtained on day 0 of AZD1222 vaccination. All receptors derive from an adult in good health. CDR3s include the opening cysteine and the closing phenylalanine or tryptophan. D genes are given only for firm matches. Clone sizes are given selectively: once, few, many, or a class where the clone is expanded.

v_gene,j_gene,abundance,d_gene,CDR3nt,CDR3aa
TRBV29-1,TRBJ2-7,.,TRBD2,TGCAGCGTTCCGGCGAAATGGGCGGGAGTCCCTGGGGGCGAGCAGTACTTC,CSVPAKWAGVPGGEQYF
TRBV9,TRBJ2-5,.,.,TGTGCCAGCAGCGTGGGAGGACAACAAGAGACCCAGTACTTC,CASSVGGQQETQYF
TRBV6-1,TRBJ1-4,.,TRBD1,TGTGCCAGCAGTTCACAAGGACAGGGGGCTGAAAAACTGTTTTTT,CASSSQGQGAEKLFF
TRBV12-3/TRBV12-4,TRBJ1-5,.,.,TGTGCCAGCAGTCTTGGGACCAATCAGCCCCAGCATTTT,CASSLGTNQPQHF
TRBV7-3,TRBJ2-1,.,.,TGTGCCAGCAGCCCGACGAACGGGCCACAGTTCTTC,CASSPTNGPQFF
TRBV6-2/TRBV6-3,TRBJ1-1,.,.,TGTGCCAGCAGCAGACAGGAAAACACTGAAGCTTTCTTT,CASSRQENTEAFF
TRBV6-2/TRBV6-3,TRBJ1-5,.,.,TGTGCCAGCAGTTACTCAGGATCGAGGGTAAGCAATCAGCCCCAGCATTTT,CASSYSGSRVSNQPQHF
TRBV28,TRBJ1-2,.,.,TGTGCCAGCAGTTCCCGGGAAGGTGGCTACACCTTC,CASSSREGGYTF
TRBV18,TRBJ1-5,.,TRBD1,TGTGCCAGCTCACCGGGACAGGGGACCAATCAGCCCCAGCATTTT,CASSPGQGTNQPQHF
TRBV5-1,TRBJ2-3,.,TRBD2,TGCGCCAGCAGCACGGGACTAGCGGGAGGCACAGATACGCAGTATTTT,CASSTGLAGGTDTQYF
TRBV28,TRBJ1-4,.,TRBD1,TGTGCCAGCACCACCAGGGGGACAGGAAATGAAAAACTGTTTTTT,CASTTRGTGNEKLFF
TRBV5-1,TRBJ1-1,.,.,TGCGCCAGCAGCAAAGAGGTGAACACTGAAGCTTTCTTT,CASSKEVNTEAFF
TRBV12-2,TRBJ1-1,.,.,TGTGCAAGTCGCTTATACACCTCTCAGACGGTGGCTTTCTTT,CASRLYTSQTVAFF
TRBV4-1,TRBJ1-4,.,.,TGCGCCAGCAGCCTCGCGGGGCCCGTGGTTGAAAAACTGTTTTTT,CASSLAGPVVEKLFF
TRBV7-9,TRBJ2-1,.,.,TGTGCCAGCAGCGAACAGGGGAGGGGGAATGAGCAGTTCTTC,CASSEQGRGNEQFF
TRBV19,TRBJ1-5,.,.,TGTGCCAGTAATTGGGTGGCCGGCAATCAGCCCCAGCATTTT,CASNWVAGNQPQHF
TRBV20-1,TRBJ2-3,.,.,TGCAGTGCCCGCACAGATACGCAGTATTTT,CSARTDTQYF
TRBV13,TRBJ1-4,.,.,TGTGCCAGCAGCTTAGAGGACGAGGGGACTAATGAAAAACTGTTTTTT,CASSLEDEGTNEKLFF
TRBV27,TRBJ2-5,.,.,TGTGCCAGCTGTTTAGGGGGCTGGGGGGCCGCGGAGACCCAGTACTTC,CASCLGGWGAAETQYF
TRBV10-3,TRBJ1-2,.,.,TGTGCCATCAGTGAGAGTCCGAATAACTATGGCTACACCTTC,CAISESPNNYGYTF
TRBV6-2/TRBV6-3,TRBJ2-1,.,TRBD1,TGTGCCAGCAGTAGAGACAGGGGGAAAGTTAATGAGCAGTTCTTC,CASSRDRGKVNEQFF
TRBV6-2/TRBV6-3,TRBJ2-5,.,TRBD2,TGTGCCAGCACCCCGGGAGGTCCCCAAGAGACCCAGTACTTC,CASTPGGPQETQYF
TRBV4-3,TRBJ2-2,.,TRBD1,TGCGCCAGCAGCTTAGGACAGGCGAACACCGGGGAGCTGTTTTTT,CASSLGQANTGELFF
TRBV23-1,TRBJ2-7,.,.,TGCGCCAGTACCAAAAGAGGGGGTAACTACGAGCAGTACTTC,CASTKRGGNYEQYF
TRBV27,TRBJ2-7,.,TRBD2,TGTGCCAGCAGATTAGCGGGAGTTAGGTCCTACGAGCAGTACTTC,CASRLAGVRSYEQYF
TRBV15,TRBJ2-7,.,.,TGTGCCACCAGCAGAGTTCAGGGATACGAGCAGTACTTC,CATSRVQGYEQYF
TRBV7-9,TRBJ1-3,.,TRBD1,TGTGCCAGCAGCTCCCGCACAGGGGGAGAAGGAAACACCATATATTTT,CASSSRTGGEGNTIYF
TRBV5-1,TRBJ2-2,.,TRBD2,TGCGCCAGCAGCTTGAAACTAGCGGGAGGTGCGAACACCGGGGAGCTGTTTTTT,CASSLKLAGGANTGELFF
TRBV9,TRBJ1-6,once,.,TGTGCCAGCAGCCTCGACGGAAATTCACCCCTCCACTTT,CASSLDGNSPLHF
TRBV7-9,TRBJ2-3,.,.,TGTGCCAGCAGCATCTACCGGGAACCCTCGGGCGATACGCAGTATTTT,CASSIYREPSGDTQYF
TRBV5-1,TRBJ2-5,.,.,TGCGCCAGCAGCTTGGCCGGGCGGGCCGAGCGTTCGGAGACCCAGTACTTC,CASSLAGRAERSETQYF
TRBV7-6,TRBJ1-3,.,TRBD1,TGTGCCAGCAGCTTACTACCGGGACAGGGGGAAAACACCATATATTTT,CASSLLPGQGENTIYF
TRBV5-1,TRBJ2-2,.,TRBD2,TGCGCCAGCAGTTTCCTAGCGGGAGGTCCCACCGGGGAGCTGTTTTTT,CASSFLAGGPTGELFF
TRBV6-2/TRBV6-3,TRBJ1-1,.,.,TGTGCCAGCAGTGACCAAGGCGGTGGGGGGTACAGTGAAGCTTTCTTT,CASSDQGGGGYSEAFF
TRBV6-5,TRBJ2-7,.,TRBD1,TGTGCCAGCAGACGGGACAGGGGGTTAGGCGAGCAGTACTTC,CASRRDRGLGEQYF
TRBV19,TRBJ2-7,.,TRBD2,TGTGCCAGTAGTCGGACAGCGGGAGGGCCTGTCGAGCAGTACTTC,CASSRTAGGPVEQYF
TRBV7-2,TRBJ2-2,.,.,TGTGCCAGCAGCTTAGCCTCTGGGAACACCGGGGAGCTGTTTTTT,CASSLASGNTGELFF
TRBV29-1,TRBJ2-1,.,.,TGCAGCGCAAGCCCTGGGGGTTATGAGCAGTTCTTC,CSASPGGYEQFF
TRBV18,TRBJ2-3,.,.,TGTGCCAGCTCACAGGGGCCGGATACGCAGTATTTT,CASSQGPDTQYF
TRBV6-2/TRBV6-3,TRBJ1-5,.,.,TGTGCCAGCAGTTACGAAGAGTCCAGAGGCCAGCCCCAGCATTTT,CASSYEESRGQPQHF
TRBV7-7,TRBJ2-1,.,.,TGTGCTAGCAGCCCTCGGACGGGTGAGCAGTTCTTC,CASSPRTGEQFF
TRBV6-5,TRBJ2-3,.,TRBD2,TGTGCCAGCAGCCCCCCTAGCGGGAGAGCAGATACGCAGTATTTT,CASSPPSGRADTQYF
TRBV7-3,TRBJ2-3,.,.,TGTGCCAGCAGCCCCGGCGGTGGGGTGGATACGCAGTATTTT,CASSPGGGVDTQYF
TRBV19,TRBJ2-2,.,.,TGTGCCAGTAGTATAGGTGGGAGCACCGGGGAGCTGTTTTTT,CASSIGGSTGELFF
TRBV4-2,TRBJ1-2,.,TRBD1,TGTGCCAGCTTCCTGACAGGGGGCGCGGGAGGCTACACCTTC,CASFLTGGAGGYTF
TRBV7-9,TRBJ2-1,.,.,TGTGCCAGCAGCTTAGCGGGACCGTACCCGGGTGAGCAGTTCTTC,CASSLAGPYPGEQFF
TRBV10-3,TRBJ1-2,.,.,TGTGCCATCAGTGAGTCTGGGGGGCAGACTGGCTACACCTTC,CAISESGGQTGYTF
TRBV5-1,TRBJ2-7,.,TRBD1,TGCGCCAGCAGCGCGGACAGGGGGTCCATCTACGAGCAGTACTTC,CASSADRGSIYEQYF
TRBV7-2,TRBJ2-7,.,.,TGTGCCAGCAGCGTAAGGGGGGGTCCGAGCTACGAGCAGTACTTC,CASSVRGGPSYEQYF
TRBV19,TRBJ1-1,.,.,TGTGCCAGCTCCCTAGGGAGGGGCGGTGAAGCTTTCTTT,CASSLGRGGEAFF
TRBV19,TRBJ1-5,.,.,TGTGCCAGTAGTATGGGGACAAGCAATCAGCCCCAGCATTTT,CASSMGTSNQPQHF
TRBV28,TRBJ1-6,few,.,TGTGCCAGCAGTGAAGACAGAGATAATTCACCCCTCCACTTT,CASSEDRDNSPLHF
TRBV13,TRBJ2-2,.,.,TGTGCCAGCAGCTCTCCCGGGACTCCTGACACCGGGGAGCTGTTTTTT,CASSSPGTPDTGELFF